These 24 T cell receptor beta chains share one sample of origin, sequenced in a study of cytomegalovirus exposure and HLA in healthy donors. The assay was immunoSEQ multiplex PCR, and TCRdb's table has in-frame clones only and misses some. Counted here are 300,000 to 400,000 clones, 88% occurring once; the ten biggest clones make up approximately 0.95%. The specimen sequenced was PBMCs. Source of these receptors: a man under 40 in good health and CMV-seronegative.

The chain couples TRBV15 to TRBJ1-3; 8 nucleotides align to TRBD1. The CDR3 has 16 amino acids. Trimming cost V 2 bases and J 3 bases; bases outside gene matches: 6. CDR1 and CDR2 from the germline V gene are LNHNV and YYDKDF (reference sequence). The CDR3 protein is CATSRRGQGSGNTIYF. The CDR3, as DNA: TGTGCCACCAGCAGACGCGGACAGGGCAGTGGAAACACCATATATTTT.

CDR3 protein: CASSLDLSSGELFF. The CDR3 nucleotides are TGTGCCAGCAGCTTAGACTTATCGTCCGGGGAGCTGTTTTTT. The chain employs TRBV11-2 and TRBJ2-2; no clear D. The CDR3 has 14 residues. In germline, CDR1 is SGHAT, CDR2 FQNNGV. V was shortened by 0 bases and J by 6 bases, with 8 bases between the two germline ends.

The V gene is TRBV4-3, the J gene TRBJ2-1, with 16 nucleotides matching TRBD2. Germline trimming cut 0 bases from V and 5 bases from J; bases unmatched to any gene: 13. CDR3 size: 21 residues. The V gene's germline CDR1 is LGHNA and CDR2 YSLEER. The CDR3 loop is CASSQELGTSGGVSLNNEQFF. For the CDR3, the DNA is TGCGCCAGCAGCCAAGAGTTGGGGACTAGCGGGGGGGTTAGTCTCAACAATGAGCAGTTCTTC.

This clone came up a few times. The gene calls are TRBV4-3 and TRBJ1-2, with D possibly matching TRBD1 (6 bases). The germline gives CDR1 LGHNA, CDR2 YSLEER. Trimming cost V 1 base and J 6 bases, with 12 bases left between them. The CDR3 runs to 14 residues. The chain's CDR3 is CASSQVNRVDGYTF. The CDR3 region has the DNA TGCGCCAGCAGCCAAGTTAACAGGGTCGATGGCTACACCTTC.

This chain joins TRBV13 and TRBJ1-2; D not certain. From germline, CDR1 is PRHDT and CDR2 FYEKMQ (reference sequence). V lost 8 bases to trimming and J lost 2 bases, with 33 bases between them. This CDR3 region has 20 residues. DNA of the CDR3: TGTGCCAGCGATCGTCCATCGGCACCGGGGTTTGTCCGAGGAAACTATGGCTACACCTTC. It translates to CASDRPSAPGFVRGNYGYTF.

The rearrangement joins TRBV7-8 to TRBJ2-7; maybe TRBD1 (6 bases). This CDR3 spans 15 amino acids. Germline V gene sequence: CDR1 SGHVS, CDR2 FQNEAQ. Between the trimmed V and J ends, which lost 5 bases and 6 bases, there was a span of 20 bases. The CDR3 spells CASSPWTAKLVEQYF. DNA for the CDR3: TGTGCCAGCAGCCCGTGGACAGCTAAATTGGTCGAGCAGTACTTC.

V gene TRBV7-2 combines with J gene TRBJ2-1, with 10 bases fitting TRBD2. J lost 7 bases, V lost 4 bases, and 7 bases had no gene match. CDR3 length: 15 amino acids. Germline V gene data show CDR1 as SGHTA and CDR2 as FQGNSA. The CDR3 is CASSSSGLANNEQFF. The CDR3 DNA follows: TGTGCCAGCAGCTCGTCGGGACTAGCGAATAATGAGCAGTTCTTC. Full variable domain (rest looked up from reference TRBV7-2 and TRBJ2-1): GAGVSQSPSNKVTEKGKDVELRCDPISGHTALYWYRQSLGQGLEFLIYFQGNSAPDKSGLPSDRFSAERTGGSVSTLTIQRTQQEDSAVYLCASSSSGLANNEQFFGPGTRLTVL.

V is TRBV7-6 and J is TRBJ2-7, with D unresolved. This CDR3 region has 14 residues. The germline V and J ends were trimmed by 1 base and 1 base, with 8 bases remaining between them. Per germline, CDR1 SGHVS and CDR2 FNYEAQ. CDR3 protein: CASSLESRSYEQYF. Written as DNA, the CDR3 is TGTGCCAGCAGCTTAGAGTCTAGGTCCTACGAGCAGTACTTC.

The gene calls are TRBV6-5 and TRBJ1-6; 7 nucleotides line up with TRBD1. CDR3 size: 14 residues. Germline-derived CDR1 and CDR2 are MNHEY and SVGAGI. Trimming cost V 8 bases and J 6 bases; bases outside gene matches: 7. CDR3 in amino acids: CASSGGHSNSPLHF. CDR3 in DNA: TGTGCCAGCTCAGGGGGACATTCTAATTCACCCCTCCACTTT.

The chain joins TRBV6-1 to TRBJ2-7; possible D gene TRBD2, 6 bases. The CDR3 extends over 13 amino acids. V lost 8 bases, J lost 3 bases, and 14 bases lay in between. CDR1 is MNHNS and CDR2 is SASEGT in the germline V gene. The CDR3 spells CASLAGPLYEQYF. The CDR3 DNA reads as TGTGCCAGCTTGGCGGGACCTCTCTACGAGCAGTACTTC.

This chain joins TRBV7-9 and TRBJ1-5; the D gene is possibly TRBD1 (6 bases). This CDR3 has 14 residues. Germline lookup yields CDR1 SEHNR and CDR2 FQNEAQ (reference sequence). With 4 bases removed from V and 3 bases from J, the gap between germline ends came to 10 bases. CDR3 sequence: CASSSRDTNQPQHF. The CDR3 DNA sequence: TGTGCCAGCAGCTCCCGGGACACCAATCAGCCCCAGCATTTT. Supplemented by reference TRBV7-9 and TRBJ1-5, the full variable domain reads DTGVSQNPRHKITKRGQNVTFRCDPISEHNRLYWYRQTLGQGPEFLTYFQNEAQLEKSRLLSDRFSAERPKGSFSTLEIQRTEQGDSAMYLCASSSRDTNQPQHFGDGTRLSIL.

The V call is TRBV9, the J call TRBJ1-2; tentative D call: TRBD1 (5 bases). Germline V gene sequence: CDR1 SGDLS, CDR2 YYNGEE. The CDR3 spans 14 residues. V was shortened by 7 bases and J by 7 bases, with 20 bases between the two germline ends. The CDR3 DNA follows: TGTGCCAGCGGGAGGACCGGGGCGGGCCTTGGCTACACCTTC. It specifies CASGRTGAGLGYTF. Complete variable domain (other parts from reference TRBV9 and TRBJ1-2): DSGVTQTPKHLITATGQRVTLRCSPRSGDLSVYWYQQSLDQGLQFLIQYYNGEERAKGNILERFSAQQFPDLHSELNLSSLELGDSALYFCASGRTGAGLGYTFGSGTRLTVV.

This chain uses TRBV19 with TRBJ2-6; 9 nucleotides match TRBD1. The V and J ends lost 0 bases and 12 bases, in that order; junction bases with no gene match: 6. The CDR3 covers 15 residues. Germline-derived CDR1 and CDR2 are LNHDA and SQIVND (reference sequence). The CDR3 here is CASSIETGGIGVLTF. CDR3 bases: TGTGCCAGTAGTATAGAGACAGGGGGGATCGGCGTCCTGACTTTC.

The V gene is TRBV7-9, the J gene TRBJ1-2, with D perhaps TRBD1 (6 bases). The ends were cut back, 7 bases at V and 0 bases at J, with 18 bases in the middle. Germline CDR1 reads SEHNR; CDR2 reads FQNEAQ (reference sequence). The CDR3 loop spans 16 amino acids. The CDR3 protein is CASTMPGTIPNYGYTF. In nucleotides, the CDR3 is TGTGCCAGCACTATGCCGGGGACAATCCCTAACTATGGCTACACCTTC.

Points on this clone: The sample holds other DNA sequences that translate to the same CDR3. V and J are TRBV15 and TRBJ2-7; the D gene is possibly TRBD1 (5 bases). Germline values: CDR1 LNHNV, CDR2 YYDKDF (reference sequence). The CDR3 is 15 amino acids. The V and J ends lost 0 bases and 2 bases respectively, with 11 bases between them. DNA for the CDR3: TGTGCCACCAGCAGAGATACAGGTGGGGCCTACGAGCAGTACTTC. It encodes CATSRDTGGAYEQYF.

V and J are TRBV5-4 and TRBJ1-6; D is unclear. V was cut by 1 base and J by 0 bases, with 8 bases left in between. The CDR3 is 16 amino acids. Germline CDR1 is SGHNT and CDR2 is YYREEE (reference sequence). The CDR3 sequence: CASSLRRYSYNSPLHF. CDR3 sequence (DNA): TGTGCCAGCAGCTTGAGGAGATACTCCTATAATTCACCCCTCCACTTT. Full variable domain (remainder filled in from reference TRBV5-4 and TRBJ1-6): ETGVTQSPTHLIKTRGQQVTLRCSSQSGHNTVSWYQQALGQGPQFIFQYYREEENGRGNFPPRFSGLQFPNYSSELNVNALELDDSALYLCASSLRRYSYNSPLHFGNGTRLTVT.

The chain joins TRBV19 to TRBJ1-1; TRBD1 aligns across 12 bases. In germline, CDR1 is LNHDA, CDR2 SQIVND (reference sequence). V was clipped by 5 bases and J by 3 bases; unmatched bases: 7. CDR3 size: 16 residues. The CDR3 DNA reads TGTGCCAGTAGTCTCGGGGACAGGGGGCTCTACACTGAAGCTTTCTTT. This gives the protein CASSLGDRGLYTEAFF.

In nucleotides, the CDR3 is TGTGCCATCAGGGACAGGGGCACTGAAGCTTTCTTT. Translating gives CAIRDRGTEAFF. The rearrangement links TRBV10-3 to TRBJ1-1, with TRBD1 matching over 9 bases. This CDR3 contains 12 residues. V was pared by 6 bases and J by 4 bases, with 0 bases of the junction left unmatched. Germline CDR1 and CDR2: ENHRY and SYGVKD.

The CDR3 loop is CASHSLNDQPQHF. The DNA of the CDR3 is TGTGCCAGCCACAGCCTTAATGATCAGCCCCAGCATTTT. This sequence joins TRBV7-9 and TRBJ1-5; no definite D call. The V end was cut by 8 bases, the J end by 5 bases, with 13 bases between. Per germline, CDR1 SEHNR and CDR2 FQNEAQ (reference sequence). CDR3 size: 13 residues. The whole variable domain, remainder taken from reference TRBV7-9 and TRBJ1-5, is DTGVSQNPRHKITKRGQNVTFRCDPISEHNRLYWYRQTLGQGPEFLTYFQNEAQLEKSRLLSDRFSAERPKGSFSTLEIQRTEQGDSAMYLCASHSLNDQPQHFGDGTRLSIL.

The chain uses TRBV5-4 and TRBJ1-1; no firm D call. The CDR3 has 13 amino acids. Germline-derived CDR1 and CDR2 are SGHNT and YYREEE (reference sequence). The V end was cut by 1 base, the J end by 6 bases, with 10 bases between. The CDR3 nucleotides read TGTGCCAGCAGCTTGACTCCAGGTTCTGAAGCTTTCTTT. Its protein product is CASSLTPGSEAFF.

The chain couples TRBV27 to TRBJ2-7; 12 bases align to TRBD2. The CDR3 runs to 16 residues. J gave up 1 base and V 5 bases, and 6 bases lay outside the gene matches. Germline CDR1 MNHEY, CDR2 SMNVEV (reference sequence). CDR3 in DNA: TGTGCCAGCAGTCCGTGGACTAGCGGGGCTTCCTACGAGCAGTACTTC. Residues: CASSPWTSGASYEQYF.

The rearrangement links TRBV5-4 to TRBJ1-6, with a tentative D call TRBD1 (6 bases). Germline loops: CDR1 SGHNT, CDR2 YYREEE (reference sequence). The V end was cut by 3 bases, the J end by 1 base, with 11 bases between. The CDR3 loop spans 16 amino acids. The CDR3 nucleotides are TGTGCCAGCAGCTGGGGGGGCGCGTCCTATAATTCACCCCTCCACTTT. It codes for CASSWGGASYNSPLHF.

The J gene is TRBJ2-7, the V gene TRBV5-1, with 7 bases fitting TRBD1. Germline loops: CDR1 SGHRS, CDR2 YFSETQ. V gave up 4 bases and J gave up 4 bases; unmatched junction bases: 8. This CDR3 spans 14 amino acids. The CDR3 here is CASSKTGTEYEQYF. The CDR3 bases are TGCGCCAGCAGCAAGACAGGGACCGAATACGAGCAGTACTTC.

This chain links TRBV19 with TRBJ2-2; the D gene is possibly TRBD1 (6 bases). V lost 5 bases, J lost 1 base, and 17 bases lay in between. The CDR3 contains 17 residues. Looked up from germline, CDR1 is LNHDA and CDR2 is SQIVND (reference sequence). The CDR3 region has the DNA TGTGCCAGTAGTGGGTCCTGGGGGCGGAGGAACACCGGGGAGCTGTTTTTT. It codes for CASSGSWGRRNTGELFF.